This section outlines one T cell receptor (beta chain) sequence together with its context. It has no known antigen specificity. No much larger clone exists at a distance of one base, and base qualities are not known. The sample is drawn from a study of beta chain features in type 1 diabetes (dated by TCRdb to about 2018). In terms of the full investigation: Mean age, gender distribution, total cell number and subset yield were not different between patients and healthy donors. Whereas all 28 donors provided naive and central memory subsets, regulatory and stem cell-like memory subsets were isolated from just 8 patients and roughly 8 healthy donors. A total of approximately 100,000,000 sorted cells were examined across all samples, and the number of cells per subset was strongly correlated with RNA yield. In the study, TCRB repertoires of sorted circulating CD4+ T cell subsets from recently diagnosed type 1 diabetes patients were compared with those of matched healthy donors.

Each donor gave one peripheral blood draw, averaging roughly 120 mL, which was collected into heparinised tubes. A BD FACSAria II and a panel including CD45RO, CCR7, CD25, CD127, CD95 and CD27 were used to sort naive, central memory, regulatory and stem cell-like memory CD4+ T cells. Every sorted population had a purity above 95%. PBMCs were isolated immediately by Lymphoprep density gradient centrifugation and stained directly without culture. So that batch effects would be minimized, each experiment stained and sorted samples in pairs, pairing one healthy donor with one patient. General study outcomes and caveats: PCR may preferentially amplify shorter templates, but because patient and control samples were amplified and corrected together, any resulting skew would affect both groups equally. Because cDNA was sequenced instead of genomic DNA, highly expressing activated cells could be over-represented, though the groups showed no difference in activation or CD3 levels. Patients with type 1 diabetes made fewer insertions and deleted more nucleotides at VDJ recombination sites, implying thymic rearrangement abnormalities. Naive, central memory and regulatory TCRB repertoires appeared more similar among patients than among healthy donors. A moderate but significant shortening of TCRB CDR3 length was observed in type 1 diabetes patients in all four CD4+ subsets. HLA sub-analyses involved small numbers of individuals, so any influence of HLA type on TCRB rearrangement remained unresolved.

The germline V and J ends show losses of 5 bases and 5 bases respectively, and no gene match explains 6 bases of the junction. CDR1 and CDR2 are read off the germline V gene as SGHTA and FQGTGA. The CDR3 numbers 14 residues from cysteine through phenylalanine. The retained sequence is limited to the CDR3, 42 bases, with the frame set at the first base. The entire amount of isolated RNA was reverse transcribed using the High Capacity cDNA Reverse Transcription Kit, so the sequenced TCRB transcripts were expressed ones. Deep immunoSEQ sequencing was applied to naive, central memory and regulatory T cell samples, giving an average of approximately 3.8 million total reads per sample. After sorted cells were lysed in RLT buffer, RNA was extracted with DNase-treated RNeasy Micro or Mini kits, with the choice depending on cell number. Each cell subset was processed on its own to prevent cross-contamination, while patient and healthy donor samples were processed together. Using the immunoSEQ multiplex PCR, TCRB sequences were amplified from cDNA into 87-bp fragments spanning the CDR3 region. Sequencing of the amplicons was performed on the Illumina HiSeq platform. As for the original processing: Synthetic template baselines were used to correct PCR bias computationally, reads within Hamming distance 2 were collapsed, and singletons that could not be merged were discarded. Reads were aligned against IMGT to assign V, D and J genes, CDR3 length and insertions or deletions at six rearrangement sites. Within each subset, clonotype counts were normalized to sorted cell number, after which true diversity and Gini coefficients were computed with the tcR R package. The overlap coefficient, calculated on TCRB nucleotide sequences, was used to measure repertoire sharing. Out-of-frame TCRB sequences from naive cells were analyzed as a proxy for the pre-selection repertoire. This is the immuneACCESS table as TCRdb keeps it, with only in-frame sequences that have V and J called. A part of the clones is gone; compared with another copy, unresolved V genes explain less than half, and the rest is unexplained. V, J and clone size reflect that table, while D and trimming were determined from the DNA. For this sample there are 810,000 or so clones; around a sixth appear just once. The top ten constitute about 0.025% of the sample.

Sequencing was performed on naive CD4+ T cells from blood. Sample cell subset or site, as interpreted from the label and publication: true naive CD4+ T cells. Recombination linked TRBV7-3 to TRBJ2-3; 8 central bases correspond to TRBD2. The sequence derives from a woman aged 18-29 years in good health. For the CDR3, the sequence is CASSRSGSGDTQYF. Here is the DNA: TGTGCCAGCAGCCGCAGCGGGAGCGGAGATACGCAGTATTTT.